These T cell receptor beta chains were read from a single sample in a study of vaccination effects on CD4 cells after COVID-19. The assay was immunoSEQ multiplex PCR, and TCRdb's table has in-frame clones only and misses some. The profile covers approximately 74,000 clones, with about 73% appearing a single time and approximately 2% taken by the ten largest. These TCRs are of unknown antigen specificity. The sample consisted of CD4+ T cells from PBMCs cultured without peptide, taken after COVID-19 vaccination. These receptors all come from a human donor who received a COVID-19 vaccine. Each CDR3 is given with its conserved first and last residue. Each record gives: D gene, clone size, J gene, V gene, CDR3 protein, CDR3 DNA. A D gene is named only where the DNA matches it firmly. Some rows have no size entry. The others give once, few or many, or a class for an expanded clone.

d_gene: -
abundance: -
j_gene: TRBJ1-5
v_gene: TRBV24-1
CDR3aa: CATSPIGNQPQHF
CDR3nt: TGTGCCACCAGTCCCATCGGCAATCAGCCCCAGCATTTT

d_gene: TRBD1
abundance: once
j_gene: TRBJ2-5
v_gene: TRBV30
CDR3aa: CAWSADRGETQYF
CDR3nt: TGTGCCTGGAGTGCGGACAGGGGGGAGACCCAGTACTTC

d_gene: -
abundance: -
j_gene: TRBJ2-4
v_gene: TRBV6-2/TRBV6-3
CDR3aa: CASSYGGQAKNIQYF
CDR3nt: TGTGCCAGCAGTTACGGGGGGCAGGCCAAAAACATTCAGTACTTC

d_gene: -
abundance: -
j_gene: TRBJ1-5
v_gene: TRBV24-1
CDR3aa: CATSDSTQPQHF
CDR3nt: TGTGCCACCAGTGATTCTACCCAGCCCCAGCATTTT

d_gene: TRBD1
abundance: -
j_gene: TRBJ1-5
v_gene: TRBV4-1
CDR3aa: CASSPSTGGSNQPQHF
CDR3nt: TGCGCCAGCAGCCCATCGACAGGGGGTAGCAATCAGCCCCAGCATTTT

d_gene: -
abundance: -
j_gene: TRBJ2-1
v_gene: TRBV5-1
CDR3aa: CASSLAGSYNEQFF
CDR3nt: TGCGCCAGCAGCTTAGCTGGGTCCTACAATGAGCAGTTCTTC

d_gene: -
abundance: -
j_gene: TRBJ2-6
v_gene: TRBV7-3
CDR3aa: CASSLRGGNSGANVLTF
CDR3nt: TGTGCCAGCAGCTTAAGAGGCGGCAACTCTGGGGCCAACGTCCTGACTTTC

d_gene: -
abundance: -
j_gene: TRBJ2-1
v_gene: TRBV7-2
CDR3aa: CASSSTRAFSGEQFF
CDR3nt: TGTGCCAGCAGCTCAACCCGGGCCTTTTCGGGTGAGCAGTTCTTC

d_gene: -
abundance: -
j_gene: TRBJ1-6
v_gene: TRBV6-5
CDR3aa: CASSSVSPLHF
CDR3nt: TGTGCCAGCAGCTCGGTATCACCCCTCCACTTT

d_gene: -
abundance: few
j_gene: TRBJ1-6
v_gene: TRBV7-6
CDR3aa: CASSLALGVSSPLHF
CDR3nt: TGTGCCAGCAGCTTAGCGCTCGGGGTTAGTTCACCCCTCCACTTT

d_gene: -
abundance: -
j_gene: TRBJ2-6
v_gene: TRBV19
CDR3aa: CASSTGIESGANVLTF
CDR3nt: TGTGCCAGTAGTACCGGGATTGAGTCTGGGGCCAACGTCCTGACTTTC

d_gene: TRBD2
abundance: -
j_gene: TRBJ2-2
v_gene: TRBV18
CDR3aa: CASSPIAGFTGELFF
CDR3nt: TGTGCCAGCTCGCCAATAGCGGGGTTCACCGGGGAGCTGTTTTTT

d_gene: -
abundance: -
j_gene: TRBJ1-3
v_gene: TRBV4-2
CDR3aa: CASSQDSGTGNTIYF
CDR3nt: TGTGCCAGCAGCCAAGATTCAGGGACTGGAAACACCATATATTTT

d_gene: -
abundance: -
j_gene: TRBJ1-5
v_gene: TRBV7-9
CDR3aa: CASSLGVSQPQHF
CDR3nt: TGTGCCAGCAGCTTGGGGGTTAGTCAGCCCCAGCATTTT

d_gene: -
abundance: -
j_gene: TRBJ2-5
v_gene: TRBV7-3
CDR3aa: CASSLSAGETQYF
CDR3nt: TGTGCCAGCAGCTTATCAGCAGGGGAGACCCAGTACTTC

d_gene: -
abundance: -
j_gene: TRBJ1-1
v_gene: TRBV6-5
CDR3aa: CASSPPGRNTEAFF
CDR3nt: TGTGCCAGCAGTCCCCCGGGGAGGAACACTGAAGCTTTCTTT

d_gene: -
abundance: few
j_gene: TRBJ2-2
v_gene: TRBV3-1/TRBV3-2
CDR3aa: CASSQSTGGELFF
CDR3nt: TGTGCCAGCAGCCAATCGACGGGCGGGGAGCTGTTTTTT

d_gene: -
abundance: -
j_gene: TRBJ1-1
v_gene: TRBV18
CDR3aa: CASSTRITKGGTEAFF
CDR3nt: TGTGCCAGCTCAACCCGAATCACCAAGGGCGGGACTGAAGCTTTCTTT

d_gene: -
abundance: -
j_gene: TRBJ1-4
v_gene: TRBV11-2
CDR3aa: CASSGGGAREKLFF
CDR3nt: TGTGCCAGCAGCGGGGGAGGGGCACGTGAAAAACTGTTTTTT

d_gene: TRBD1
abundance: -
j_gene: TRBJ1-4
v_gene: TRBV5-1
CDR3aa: CASSIGTGPNEKLFF
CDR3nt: TGCGCCAGCAGCATCGGGACAGGCCCTAATGAAAAACTGTTTTTT

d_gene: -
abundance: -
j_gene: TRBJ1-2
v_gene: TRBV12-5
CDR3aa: CASGLDSNYGYTF
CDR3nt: TGTGCTAGTGGTTTGGACAGTAACTATGGCTACACCTTC

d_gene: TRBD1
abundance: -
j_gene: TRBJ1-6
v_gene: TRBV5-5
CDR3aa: CASSWRTGNNSPLHF
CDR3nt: TGTGCCAGCAGCTGGCGGACAGGAAATAATTCACCCCTCCACTTT

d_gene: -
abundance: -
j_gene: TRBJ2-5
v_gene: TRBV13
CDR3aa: CASSLRVRDRHQYF
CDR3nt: TGTGCCAGCAGCCTCAGAGTCCGAGACAGACACCAGTACTTC

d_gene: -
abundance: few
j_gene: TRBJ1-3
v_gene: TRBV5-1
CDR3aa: CASSLDGLARSSGNTIYF
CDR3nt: TGCGCCAGCAGCTTGGACGGGCTCGCGCGAAGCTCTGGAAACACCATATATTTT

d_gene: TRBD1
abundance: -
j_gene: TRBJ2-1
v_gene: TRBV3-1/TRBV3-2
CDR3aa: CASSQDFTGGRYNEQFF
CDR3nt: TGTGCCAGCAGCCAAGATTTTACAGGGGGCCGATACAATGAGCAGTTCTTC

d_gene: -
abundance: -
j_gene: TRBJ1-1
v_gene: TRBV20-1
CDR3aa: CSASLSTKSDTEAFF
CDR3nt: TGCAGTGCTAGTCTGTCAACAAAAAGTGACACTGAAGCTTTCTTT

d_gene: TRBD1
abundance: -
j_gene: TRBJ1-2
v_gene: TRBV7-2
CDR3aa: CASSSQTGSNYGYTF
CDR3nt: TGTGCCAGCAGCTCCCAGACAGGGTCTAACTATGGCTACACCTTC

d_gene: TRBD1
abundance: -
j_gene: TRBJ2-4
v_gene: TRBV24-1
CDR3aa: CATSAPGTENIQYF
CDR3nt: TGTGCCACCAGTGCCCCCGGGACAGAAAACATTCAGTACTTC

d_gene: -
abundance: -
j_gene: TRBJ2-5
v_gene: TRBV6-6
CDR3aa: CASRETGGAETQYF
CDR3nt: TGTGCCAGCAGGGAGACCGGGGGAGCCGAGACCCAGTACTTC

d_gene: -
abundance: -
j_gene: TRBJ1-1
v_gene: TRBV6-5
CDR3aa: CASSYSGVGTEAFF
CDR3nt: TGTGCCAGCAGTTACTCAGGGGTGGGCACTGAAGCTTTCTTT

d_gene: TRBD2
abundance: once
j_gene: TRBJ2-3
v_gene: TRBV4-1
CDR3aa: CASSQHTSGGTDTQYF
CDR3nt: TGCGCCAGCAGCCAGCATACTAGCGGGGGCACAGATACGCAGTATTTT

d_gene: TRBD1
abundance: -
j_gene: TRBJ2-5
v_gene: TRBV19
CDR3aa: CASRPTGMGETQYF
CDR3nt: TGTGCCAGTAGGCCGACAGGGATGGGAGAGACCCAGTACTTC

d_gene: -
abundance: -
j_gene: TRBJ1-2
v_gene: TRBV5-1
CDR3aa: CASSTDRNYGYTF
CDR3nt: TGCGCCAGCAGCACAGACAGAAACTATGGCTACACCTTC

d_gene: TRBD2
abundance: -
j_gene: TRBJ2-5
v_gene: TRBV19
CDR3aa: CASKPGGYLIEETQYF
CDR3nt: TGTGCCAGTAAGCCCGGGGGGTACCTTATAGAGGAGACCCAGTACTTC

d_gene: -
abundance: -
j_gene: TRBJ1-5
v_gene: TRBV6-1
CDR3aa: CASSEAQASNQPQHF
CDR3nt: TGTGCCAGCAGTGAAGCGCAGGCTAGCAATCAGCCCCAGCATTTT